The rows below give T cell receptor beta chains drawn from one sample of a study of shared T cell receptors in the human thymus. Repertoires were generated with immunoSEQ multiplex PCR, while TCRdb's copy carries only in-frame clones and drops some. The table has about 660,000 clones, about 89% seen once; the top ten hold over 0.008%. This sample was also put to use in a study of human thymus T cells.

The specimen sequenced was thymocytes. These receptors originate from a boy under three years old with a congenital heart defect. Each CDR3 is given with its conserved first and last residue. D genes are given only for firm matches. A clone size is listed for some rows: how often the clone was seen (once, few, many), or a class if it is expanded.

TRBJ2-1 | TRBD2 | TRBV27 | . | CASSFQKAGGQPNNNEQFF | TGTGCCAGCAGTTTTCAAAAAGCGGGAGGGCAACCCAACAACAATGAGCAGTTCTTC
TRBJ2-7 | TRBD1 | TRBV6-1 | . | CASNSGTGSSPEQYF | TGTGCCAGCAACAGCGGGACAGGGTCTTCCCCCGAGCAGTACTTC
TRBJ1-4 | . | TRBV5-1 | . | CASSSNRATNEKLFF | TGCGCCAGCAGCTCCAACAGGGCCACTAATGAAAAACTGTTTTTT
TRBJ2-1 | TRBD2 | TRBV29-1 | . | CSALPSGIYNEQFF | TGCAGCGCGCTTCCTAGCGGGATCTACAATGAGCAGTTCTTC
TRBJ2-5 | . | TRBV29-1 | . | CSVETPGVGHQETQYF | TGCAGCGTTGAAACCCCCGGGGTCGGGCACCAAGAGACCCAGTACTTC
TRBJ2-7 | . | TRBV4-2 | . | CASSHPVAGEQYF | TGTGCCAGCAGCCATCCTGTCGCGGGGGAGCAGTACTTC
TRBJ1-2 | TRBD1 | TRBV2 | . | CASSWTGRAAYGYTF | TGTGCCAGCAGTTGGACAGGTCGAGCGGCCTATGGCTACACCTTC
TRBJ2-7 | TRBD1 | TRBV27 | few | CASSLSAGGSYEQYF | TGTGCCAGCAGTTTATCCGCAGGGGGCTCCTACGAGCAGTACTTC
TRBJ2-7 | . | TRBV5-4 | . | CASSLDTTYEQYF | TGTGCCAGCAGCTTAGACACCACCTACGAGCAGTACTTC
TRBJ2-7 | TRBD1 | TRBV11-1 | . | CASSLGQMISYEQYF | TGTGCCAGCAGCCTGGGACAGATGATCTCCTACGAGCAGTACTTC
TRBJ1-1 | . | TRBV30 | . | CAWRIQGTTNTEAFF | TGTGCCTGGAGAATACAGGGTACGACAAACACTGAAGCTTTCTTT
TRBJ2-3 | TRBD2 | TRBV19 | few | CASSVTSASTDTQYF | TGTGCCAGTTCCGTAACTAGCGCAAGCACAGATACGCAGTATTTT
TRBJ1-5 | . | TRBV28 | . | CASTLRDQPQHF | TGTGCCAGCACTCTCCGGGATCAGCCCCAGCATTTT
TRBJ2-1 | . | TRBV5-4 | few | CASSLATSQYREQFF | TGTGCCAGCAGCTTGGCCACTAGCCAGTACCGCGAGCAGTTCTTC
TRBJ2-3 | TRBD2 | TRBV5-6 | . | CASSTVSGRPTDTQYF | TGTGCCAGCAGTACTGTTAGCGGGAGGCCCACAGATACGCAGTATTTT
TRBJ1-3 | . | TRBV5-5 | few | CASSFRVTAGNTIYF | TGTGCCAGCAGCTTCAGGGTCACTGCTGGAAACACCATATATTTT
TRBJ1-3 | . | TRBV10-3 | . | CAISQSGNTIYF | TGTGCCATCAGTCAATCTGGAAACACCATATATTTT
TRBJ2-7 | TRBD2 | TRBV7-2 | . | CASSLGISGILYEQYF | TGTGCCAGCAGCTTAGGAATTAGCGGGATCCTCTACGAGCAGTACTTC
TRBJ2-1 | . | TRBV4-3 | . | CASSQVSPYGVGTYNEQFF | TGCGCCAGCAGCCAAGTTAGCCCCTATGGAGTCGGAACCTACAATGAGCAGTTCTTC
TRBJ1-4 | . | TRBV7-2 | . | CASSLEGPFPTNEKLFF | TGTGCCAGCAGCTTAGAGGGGCCGTTTCCAACTAATGAAAAACTGTTTTTT
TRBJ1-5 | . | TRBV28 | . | CASSLPQVNSNQPQHF | TGTGCCAGCAGTTTGCCACAAGTAAATAGCAATCAGCCCCAGCATTTT
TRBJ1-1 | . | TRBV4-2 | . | CASSQEGRGRAEAFF | TGTGCCAGCAGCCAAGAGGGGAGGGGTCGGGCTGAAGCTTTCTTT